This TCR beta chain was captured by sequencing in a study of T cells after yellow fever vaccination. Overall study context: Researchers used SMART-Seq v4 Ultra Low Input to prepare fractions that had low cell numbers.

One entry per CDR3 protein, called by TCRdb with MiXCR from the 5' RACE reads. The table includes about 300,000 distinct CDR3 sequences, 6.8% detected once. The V gene's germline CDR1 is SGHTA and CDR2 FQGNSA. The CDR3 has 13 residues. Trimming left V 4 bases short and J 10 bases short, with 11 bases between. The study, taken as a whole, reports: Re-detected after boosting: most primary clones, 96% of CD4 and 80% to 90% of CD8.

Concerning this clonotype: As yet, its antigen is unknown.

The TCR sequence derives from a man aged 18 to 29 who received the YFV17D yellow fever vaccine. Sequences were derived from PBMCs, sampled around 45 days after the first yellow fever vaccination. The J gene is TRBJ1-6, the V gene TRBV7-2, with D possibly being TRBD1 (5 bases). CDR3 loop: CASSYRGESPLHF. The DNA of the CDR3 is TGTGCCAGCAGCTATAGAGGGGAATCACCCCTCCACTTT.